This T cell receptor (beta chain) was captured by sequencing in a study of beta chain features in type 1 diabetes. Study outcomes and limitations: All four CD4+ subsets from Type 1 diabetes patients carried moderately but significantly shorter TCRB CDR3s.

Expressed TCRB transcripts got sequenced, as all isolated RNA was reverse transcribed. Samples of naive, central memory and regulatory T cells yielded a mean of around 3.5 million reads. Assay used: immunoSEQ multiplex PCR; TCRdb lists only in-frame clones, some missing. Altogether 900,000 or so clones are present, roughly 15% being singletons, with the ten largest covering 0.02% to 0.025%. On this clone: Antigen: not known.

This CDR3 comprises 16 residues. Losses at the gene ends were 4 bases for V and 1 base for J; bases not matched to a gene: 9. CDR1 SGHNT and CDR2 YYREEE come from the germline V gene (reference sequence). What was sequenced was naive CD4+ T cells from blood. The genes are TRBV5-4 and TRBJ2-5, with 8 nucleotides matching TRBD2. The origin of this receptor is a woman younger than 35 in good health. For the CDR3, the DNA is TGTGCCAGCAGCCCTGGCGGGGGGAAGCTCCAAGAGACCCAGTACTTC. Its protein is CASSPGGGKLQETQYF. Variable domain in full (rest from reference TRBV5-4 and TRBJ2-5): ETGVTQSPTHLIKTRGQQVTLRCSSQSGHNTVSWYQQALGQGPQFIFQYYREEENGRGNFPPRFSGLQFPNYSSELNVNALELDDSALYLCASSPGGGKLQETQYFGPGTRLLVL.